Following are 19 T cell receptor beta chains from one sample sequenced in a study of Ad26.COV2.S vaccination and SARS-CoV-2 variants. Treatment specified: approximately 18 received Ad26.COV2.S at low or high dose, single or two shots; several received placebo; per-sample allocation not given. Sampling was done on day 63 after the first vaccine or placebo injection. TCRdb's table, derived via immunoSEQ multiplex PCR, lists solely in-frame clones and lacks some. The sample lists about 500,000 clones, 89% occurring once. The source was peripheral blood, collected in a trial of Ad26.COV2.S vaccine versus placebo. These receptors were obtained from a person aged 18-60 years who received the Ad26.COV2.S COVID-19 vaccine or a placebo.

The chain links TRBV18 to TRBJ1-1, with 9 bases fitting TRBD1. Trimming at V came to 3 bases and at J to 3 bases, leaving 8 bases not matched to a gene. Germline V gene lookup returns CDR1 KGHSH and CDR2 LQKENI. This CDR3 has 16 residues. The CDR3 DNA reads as TGTGCCAGCTCACCGGGTTGGGACAGGGTGTACACTGAAGCTTTCTTT. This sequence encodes CASSPGWDRVYTEAFF.

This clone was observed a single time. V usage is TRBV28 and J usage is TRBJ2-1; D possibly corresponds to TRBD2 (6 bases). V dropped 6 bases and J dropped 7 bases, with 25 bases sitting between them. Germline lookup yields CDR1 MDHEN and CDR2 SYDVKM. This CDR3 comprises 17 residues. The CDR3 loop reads CASSRRLGLPQLNEQFF. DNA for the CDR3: TGTGCCAGCAGCCGGAGACTGGGACTCCCACAGCTTAATGAGCAGTTCTTC.

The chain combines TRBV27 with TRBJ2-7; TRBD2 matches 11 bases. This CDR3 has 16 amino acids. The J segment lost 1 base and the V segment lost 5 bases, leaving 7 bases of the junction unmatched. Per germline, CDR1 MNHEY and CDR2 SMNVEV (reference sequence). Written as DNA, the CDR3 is TGTGCCAGCAGTCGACATGGGACTAGCGGATCCTACGAGCAGTACTTC. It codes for CASSRHGTSGSYEQYF.

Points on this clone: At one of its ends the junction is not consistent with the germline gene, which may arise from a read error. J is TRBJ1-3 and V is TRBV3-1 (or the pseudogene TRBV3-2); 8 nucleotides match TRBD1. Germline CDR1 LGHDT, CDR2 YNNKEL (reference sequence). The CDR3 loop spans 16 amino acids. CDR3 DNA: TGTGCCAGCAGCGAAGACGGACAGGGCTCTGGAAACACCATATATTTT. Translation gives CASSEDGQGSGNTIYF.

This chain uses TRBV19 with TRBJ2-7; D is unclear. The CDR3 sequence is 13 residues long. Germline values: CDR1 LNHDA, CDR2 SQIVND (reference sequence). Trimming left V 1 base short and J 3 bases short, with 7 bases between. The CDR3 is CASSIGSHYEQYF. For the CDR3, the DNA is TGTGCCAGTAGTATAGGATCCCACTACGAGCAGTACTTC.

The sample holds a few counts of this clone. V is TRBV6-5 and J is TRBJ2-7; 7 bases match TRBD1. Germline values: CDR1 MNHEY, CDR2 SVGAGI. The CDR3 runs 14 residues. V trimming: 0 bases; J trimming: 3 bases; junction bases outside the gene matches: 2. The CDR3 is CASSYSYRGYEQYF. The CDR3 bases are TGTGCCAGCAGTTACTCTTACAGGGGCTACGAGCAGTACTTC.

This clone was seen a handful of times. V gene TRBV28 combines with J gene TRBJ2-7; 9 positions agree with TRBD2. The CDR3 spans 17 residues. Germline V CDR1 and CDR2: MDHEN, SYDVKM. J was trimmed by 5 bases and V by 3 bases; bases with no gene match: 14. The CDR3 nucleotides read TGTGCCAGCAGTTTTATTGCGGCTAGCGGGGAACCTCACGAGCAGTACTTC. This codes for CASSFIAASGEPHEQYF.

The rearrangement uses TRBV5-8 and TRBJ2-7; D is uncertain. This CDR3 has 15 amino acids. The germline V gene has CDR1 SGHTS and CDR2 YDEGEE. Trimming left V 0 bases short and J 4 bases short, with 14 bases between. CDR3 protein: CASSLGGLWGYEQYF. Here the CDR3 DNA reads TGTGCCAGCAGCTTGGGTGGTCTATGGGGTTACGAGCAGTACTTC.

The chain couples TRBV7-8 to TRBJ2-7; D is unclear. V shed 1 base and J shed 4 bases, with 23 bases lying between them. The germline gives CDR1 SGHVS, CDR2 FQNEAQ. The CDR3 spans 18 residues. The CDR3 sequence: CASSLGGRDAFESYEQYF. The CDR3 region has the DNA TGTGCCAGCAGCTTAGGTGGGCGAGACGCCTTCGAAAGTTACGAGCAGTACTTC.

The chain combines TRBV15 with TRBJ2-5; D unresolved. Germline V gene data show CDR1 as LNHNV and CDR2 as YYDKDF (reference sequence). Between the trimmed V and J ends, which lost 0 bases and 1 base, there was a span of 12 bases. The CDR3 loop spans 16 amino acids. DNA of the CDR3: TGTGCCACCAGCAGAGATCAGTCAATACTCCAAGAGACCCAGTACTTC. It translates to CATSRDQSILQETQYF.

CDR3 sequence reads: CASSLAGDGETQYF. As DNA, the CDR3 is TGTGCCAGCAGCTTAGCGGGCGATGGGGAGACCCAGTACTTC. The rearrangement uses TRBV7-2 and TRBJ2-5; D gene ambiguous. V shed 0 bases and J shed 5 bases, with 10 bases lying between them. Looked up from germline, CDR1 is SGHTA and CDR2 is FQGNSA. The CDR3 has 14 amino acids.

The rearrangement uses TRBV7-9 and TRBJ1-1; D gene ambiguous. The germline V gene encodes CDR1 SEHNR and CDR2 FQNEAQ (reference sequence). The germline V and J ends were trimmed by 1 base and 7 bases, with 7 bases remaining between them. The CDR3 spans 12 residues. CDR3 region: CASSLDWGEAFF. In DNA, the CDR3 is TGTGCCAGCAGCTTAGACTGGGGTGAAGCTTTCTTT.

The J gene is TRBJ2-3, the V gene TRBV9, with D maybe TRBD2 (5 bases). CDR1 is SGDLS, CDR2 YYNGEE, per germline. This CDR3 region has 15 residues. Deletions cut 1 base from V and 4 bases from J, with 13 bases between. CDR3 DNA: TGTGCCAGCAGCGTAATGGAGGCACTGGCAGATACGCAGTATTTT. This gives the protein CASSVMEALADTQYF. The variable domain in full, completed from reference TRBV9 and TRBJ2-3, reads DSGVTQTPKHLITATGQRVTLRCSPRSGDLSVYWYQQSLDQGLQFLIQYYNGEERAKGNILERFSAQQFPDLHSELNLSSLELGDSALYFCASSVMEALADTQYFGPGTRLTVL.

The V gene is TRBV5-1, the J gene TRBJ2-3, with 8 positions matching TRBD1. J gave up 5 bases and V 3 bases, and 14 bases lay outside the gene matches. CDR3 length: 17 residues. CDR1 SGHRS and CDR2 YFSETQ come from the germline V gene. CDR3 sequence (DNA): TGCGCCAGCAGCTCCGGGCTACAGGGGGTAATGAAAGATACGCAGTATTTT. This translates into CASSSGLQGVMKDTQYF. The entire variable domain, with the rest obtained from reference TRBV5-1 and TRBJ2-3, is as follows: KAGVTQTPRYLIKTRGQQVTLSCSPISGHRSVSWYQQTPGQGLQFLFEYFSETQRNKGNFPGRFSGRQFSNSRSEMNVSTLELGDSALYLCASSSGLQGVMKDTQYFGPGTRLTVL.

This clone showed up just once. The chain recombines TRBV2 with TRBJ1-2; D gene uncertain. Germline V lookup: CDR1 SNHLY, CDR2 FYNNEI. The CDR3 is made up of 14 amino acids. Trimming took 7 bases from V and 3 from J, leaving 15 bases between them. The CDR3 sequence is CASTTGYEDYGYTF. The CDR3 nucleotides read TGTGCCAGCACCACGGGGTATGAAGACTATGGCTACACCTTC.

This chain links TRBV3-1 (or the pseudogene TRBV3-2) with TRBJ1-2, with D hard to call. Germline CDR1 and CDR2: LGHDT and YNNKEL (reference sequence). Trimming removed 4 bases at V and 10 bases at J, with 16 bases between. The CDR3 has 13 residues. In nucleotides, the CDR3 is TGTGCCAGCAGCCTCCGGGGAGCGGGTGACTACACCTTC. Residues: CASSLRGAGDYTF.

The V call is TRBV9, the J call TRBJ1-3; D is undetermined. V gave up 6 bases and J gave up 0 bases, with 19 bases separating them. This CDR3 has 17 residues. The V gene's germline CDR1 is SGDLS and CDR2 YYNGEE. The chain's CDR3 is CASIKGPSPSSGNTIYF. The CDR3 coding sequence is TGTGCCAGCATCAAAGGTCCATCCCCGTCCTCTGGAAACACCATATATTTT.

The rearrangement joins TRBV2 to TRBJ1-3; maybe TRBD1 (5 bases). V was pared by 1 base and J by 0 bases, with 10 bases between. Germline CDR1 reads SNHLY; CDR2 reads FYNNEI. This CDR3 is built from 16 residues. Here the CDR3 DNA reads TGTGCCAGCAGTGAAGGGGGGACGACCTCTGGAAACACCATATATTTT. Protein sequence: CASSEGGTTSGNTIYF.

The CDR3 here is CASSLVGAHSYEQYF. Here the CDR3 DNA reads TGCGCCAGCAGCTTGGTGGGGGCCCACTCCTACGAGCAGTACTTC. V is TRBV5-1 and J is TRBJ2-7; D perhaps matches TRBD1 (6 bases). The V gene's germline CDR1 is SGHRS and CDR2 YFSETQ. Deletions cut 0 bases from V and 0 bases from J, with 10 bases between. The CDR3 has 15 residues.